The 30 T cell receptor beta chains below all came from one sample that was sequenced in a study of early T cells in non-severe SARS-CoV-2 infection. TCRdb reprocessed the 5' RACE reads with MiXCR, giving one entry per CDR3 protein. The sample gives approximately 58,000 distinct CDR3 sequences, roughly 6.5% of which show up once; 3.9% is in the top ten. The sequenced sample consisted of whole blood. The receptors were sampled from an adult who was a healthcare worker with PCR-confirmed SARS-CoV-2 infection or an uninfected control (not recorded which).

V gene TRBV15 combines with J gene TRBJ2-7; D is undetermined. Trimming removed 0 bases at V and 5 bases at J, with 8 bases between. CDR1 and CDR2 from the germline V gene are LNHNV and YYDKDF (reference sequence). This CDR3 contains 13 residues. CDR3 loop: CATSRDIQNEQYF. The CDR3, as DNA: TGTGCCACCAGCAGAGATATACAGAACGAGCAGTACTTC.

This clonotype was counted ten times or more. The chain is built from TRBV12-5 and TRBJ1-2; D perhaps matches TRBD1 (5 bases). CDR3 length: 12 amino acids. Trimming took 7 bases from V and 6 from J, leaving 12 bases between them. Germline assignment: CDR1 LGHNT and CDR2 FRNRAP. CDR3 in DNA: TGTGCTAGTGTCAAAGACAGTCATGGCTACACCTTC. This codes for CASVKDSHGYTF.

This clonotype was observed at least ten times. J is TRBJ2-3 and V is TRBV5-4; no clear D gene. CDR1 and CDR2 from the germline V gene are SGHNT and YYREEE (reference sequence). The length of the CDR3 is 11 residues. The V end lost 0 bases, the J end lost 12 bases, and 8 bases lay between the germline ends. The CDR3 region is CASSLGSRQYF. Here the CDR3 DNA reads TGTGCCAGCAGCTTGGGATCCCGCCAGTATTTT.

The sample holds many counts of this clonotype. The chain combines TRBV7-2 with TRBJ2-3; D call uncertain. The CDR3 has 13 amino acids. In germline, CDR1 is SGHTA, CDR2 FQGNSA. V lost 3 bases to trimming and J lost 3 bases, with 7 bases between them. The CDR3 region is CASSFAATDTQYF. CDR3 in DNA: TGTGCCAGCAGCTTTGCTGCAACAGATACGCAGTATTTT.

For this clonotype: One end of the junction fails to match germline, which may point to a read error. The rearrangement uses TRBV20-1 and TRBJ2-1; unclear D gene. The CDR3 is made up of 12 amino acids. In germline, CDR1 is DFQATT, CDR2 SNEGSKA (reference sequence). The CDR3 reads CSASISQNEQLF. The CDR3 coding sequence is TGCAGTGCTAGTATTAGCCAGAATGAGCAGTTATTC.

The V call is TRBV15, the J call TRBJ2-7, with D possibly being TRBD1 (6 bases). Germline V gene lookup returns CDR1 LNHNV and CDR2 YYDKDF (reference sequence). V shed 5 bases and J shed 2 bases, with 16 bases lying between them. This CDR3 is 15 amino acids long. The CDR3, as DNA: TGTGCCACCAGCGGACCGGGACACGGCACCTACGAGCAGTACTTC. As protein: CATSGPGHGTYEQYF.

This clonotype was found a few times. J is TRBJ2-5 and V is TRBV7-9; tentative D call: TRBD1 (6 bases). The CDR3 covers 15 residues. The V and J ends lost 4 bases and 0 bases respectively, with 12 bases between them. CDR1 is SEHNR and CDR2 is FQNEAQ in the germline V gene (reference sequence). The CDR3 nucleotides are TGTGCCAGCAGCTCCGACAGGTTTTACCAAGAGACCCAGTACTTC. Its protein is CASSSDRFYQETQYF.

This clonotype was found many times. The CDR3 sequence is CASSPGLLRQYF. CDR3 DNA: TGTGCCAGCAGTCCAGGGCTCCTGAGGCAGTACTTC. The rearrangement links TRBV6-2 or TRBV6-3 to TRBJ2-7; D may be TRBD1 (5 bases). CDR3 length: 12 amino acids. The germline CDR1 and CDR2 sequences are MNHEY and SVGEGT. The V end lost 5 bases, the J end lost 9 bases, and 14 bases lay between the germline ends.

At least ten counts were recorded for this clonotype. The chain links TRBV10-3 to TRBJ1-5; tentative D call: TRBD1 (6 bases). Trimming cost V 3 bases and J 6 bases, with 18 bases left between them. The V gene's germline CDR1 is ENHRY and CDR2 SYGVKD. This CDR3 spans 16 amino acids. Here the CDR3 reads CAISDQGRSGTQPQHF. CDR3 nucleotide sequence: TGTGCCATCAGTGACCAGGGGCGGAGTGGTACTCAGCCCCAGCATTTT.

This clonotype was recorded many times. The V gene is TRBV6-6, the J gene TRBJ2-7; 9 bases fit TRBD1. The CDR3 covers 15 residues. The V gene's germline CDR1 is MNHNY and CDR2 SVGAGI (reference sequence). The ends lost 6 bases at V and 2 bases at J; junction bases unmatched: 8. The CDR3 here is CASSPPRDRAYEQYF. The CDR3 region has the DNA TGTGCCAGCAGCCCCCCCCGGGACAGGGCCTACGAGCAGTACTTC.

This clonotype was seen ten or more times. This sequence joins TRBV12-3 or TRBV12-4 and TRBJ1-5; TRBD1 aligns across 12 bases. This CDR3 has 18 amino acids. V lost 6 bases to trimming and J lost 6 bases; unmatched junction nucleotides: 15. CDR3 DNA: TGTGCCAGCAGCCCATCCGGGACAGGGGGCGGTTCAGGTCAGCCCCAGCATTTT. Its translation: CASSPSGTGGGSGQPQHF.

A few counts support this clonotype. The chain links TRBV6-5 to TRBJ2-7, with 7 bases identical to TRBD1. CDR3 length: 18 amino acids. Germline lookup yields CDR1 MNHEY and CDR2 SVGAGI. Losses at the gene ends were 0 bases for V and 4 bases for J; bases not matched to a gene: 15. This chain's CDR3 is CASSYSSPLGTDVYEQYF. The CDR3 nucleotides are TGTGCCAGCAGTTACTCCTCACCACTCGGGACAGATGTTTACGAGCAGTACTTC.

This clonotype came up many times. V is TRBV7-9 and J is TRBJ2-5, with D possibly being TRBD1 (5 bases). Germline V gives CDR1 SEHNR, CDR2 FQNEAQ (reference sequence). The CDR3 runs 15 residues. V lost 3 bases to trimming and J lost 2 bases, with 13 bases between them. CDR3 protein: CASSFAPTAQETQYF. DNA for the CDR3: TGTGCCAGCAGCTTCGCCCCGACAGCTCAAGAGACCCAGTACTTC. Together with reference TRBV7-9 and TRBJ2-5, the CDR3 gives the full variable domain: DTGVSQNPRHKITKRGQNVTFRCDPISEHNRLYWYRQTLGQGPEFLTYFQNEAQLEKSRLLSDRFSAERPKGSFSTLEIQRTEQGDSAMYLCASSFAPTAQETQYFGPGTRLLVL.

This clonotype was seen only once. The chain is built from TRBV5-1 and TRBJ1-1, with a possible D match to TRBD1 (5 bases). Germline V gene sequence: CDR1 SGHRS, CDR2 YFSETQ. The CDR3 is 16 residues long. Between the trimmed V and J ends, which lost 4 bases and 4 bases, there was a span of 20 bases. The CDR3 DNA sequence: TGCGCCAGCAGCCCCGATACTTACCGGGGGGTCACTGAAGCTTTCTTT. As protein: CASSPDTYRGVTEAFF.

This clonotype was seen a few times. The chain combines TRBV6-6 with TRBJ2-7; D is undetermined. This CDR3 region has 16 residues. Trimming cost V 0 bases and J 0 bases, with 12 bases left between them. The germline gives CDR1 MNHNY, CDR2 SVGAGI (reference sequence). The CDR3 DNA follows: TGTGCCAGCAGTTACTCCGGTCCCCCGGGCTCCTACGAGCAGTACTTC. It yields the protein CASSYSGPPGSYEQYF.

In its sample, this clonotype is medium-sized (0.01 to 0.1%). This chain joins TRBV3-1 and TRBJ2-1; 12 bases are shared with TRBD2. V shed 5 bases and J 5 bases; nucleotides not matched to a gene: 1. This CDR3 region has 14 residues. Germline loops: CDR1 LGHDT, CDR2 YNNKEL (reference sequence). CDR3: CASSWTSGDNEQFF. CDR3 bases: TGTGCCAGCAGCTGGACTAGCGGGGACAATGAGCAGTTCTTC.

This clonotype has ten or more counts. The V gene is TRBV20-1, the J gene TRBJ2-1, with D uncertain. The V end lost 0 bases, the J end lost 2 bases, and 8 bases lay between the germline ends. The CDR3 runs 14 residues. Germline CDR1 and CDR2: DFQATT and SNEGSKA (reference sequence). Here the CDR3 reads CSARDRQAYNEQFF. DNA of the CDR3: TGCAGTGCTAGAGATCGTCAGGCCTACAATGAGCAGTTCTTC.

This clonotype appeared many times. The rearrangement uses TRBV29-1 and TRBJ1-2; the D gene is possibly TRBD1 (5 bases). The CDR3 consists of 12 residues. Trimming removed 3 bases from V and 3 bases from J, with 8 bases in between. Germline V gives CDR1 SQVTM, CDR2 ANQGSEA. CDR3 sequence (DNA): TGCAGCGTTGAGGGGCACGACTATGGCTACACCTTC. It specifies CSVEGHDYGYTF. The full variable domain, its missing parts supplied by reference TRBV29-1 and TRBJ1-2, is SAVISQKPSRDICQRGTSLTIQCQVDSQVTMMFWYRQQPGQSLTLIATANQGSEATYESGFVIDKFPISRPNLTFSTLTVSNMSPEDSSIYLCSVEGHDYGYTFGSGTRLTVV.

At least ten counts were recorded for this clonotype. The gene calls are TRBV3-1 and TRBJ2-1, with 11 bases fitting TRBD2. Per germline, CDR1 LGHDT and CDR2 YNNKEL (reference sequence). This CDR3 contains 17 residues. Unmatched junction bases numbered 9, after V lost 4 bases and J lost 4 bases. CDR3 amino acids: CASSPILAGGPYNEQFF. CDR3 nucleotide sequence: TGTGCCAGCAGCCCTATTCTAGCGGGGGGACCATACAATGAGCAGTTCTTC.

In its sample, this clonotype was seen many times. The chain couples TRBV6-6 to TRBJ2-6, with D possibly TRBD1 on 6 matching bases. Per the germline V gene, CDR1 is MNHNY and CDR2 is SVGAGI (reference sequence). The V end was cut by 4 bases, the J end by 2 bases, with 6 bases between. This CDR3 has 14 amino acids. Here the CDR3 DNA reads TGTGCCAGCAGTTGGACAGCTGGGGCCAACGTCCTGACTTTC. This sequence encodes CASSWTAGANVLTF.

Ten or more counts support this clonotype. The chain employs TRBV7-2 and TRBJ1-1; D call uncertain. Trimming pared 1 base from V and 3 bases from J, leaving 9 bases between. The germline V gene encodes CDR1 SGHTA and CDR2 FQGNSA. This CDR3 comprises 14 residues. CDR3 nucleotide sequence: TGTGCCAGCAGCTTAGTTATGGCCGACACTGAAGCTTTCTTT. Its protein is CASSLVMADTEAFF.

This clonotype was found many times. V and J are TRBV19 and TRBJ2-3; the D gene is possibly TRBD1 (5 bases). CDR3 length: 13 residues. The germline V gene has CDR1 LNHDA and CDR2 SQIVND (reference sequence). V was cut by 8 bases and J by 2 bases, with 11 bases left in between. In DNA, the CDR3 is TGTGCCAGTCGACAGCCTTCCACAGATACGCAGTATTTT. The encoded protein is CASRQPSTDTQYF.

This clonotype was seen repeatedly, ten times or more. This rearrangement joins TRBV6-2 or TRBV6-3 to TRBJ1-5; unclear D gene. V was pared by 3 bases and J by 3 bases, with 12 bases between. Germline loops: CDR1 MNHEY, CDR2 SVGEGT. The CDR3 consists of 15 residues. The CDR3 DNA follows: TGTGCCAGCAGTTATGGTGCCAGCCACAATCAGCCCCAGCATTTT. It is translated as CASSYGASHNQPQHF.

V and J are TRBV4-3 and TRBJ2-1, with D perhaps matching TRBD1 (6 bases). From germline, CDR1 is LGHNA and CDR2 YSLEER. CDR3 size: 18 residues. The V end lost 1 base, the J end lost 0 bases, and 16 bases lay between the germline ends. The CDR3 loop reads CASSQGRRGRGSYNEQFF. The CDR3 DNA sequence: TGCGCCAGCAGCCAAGGCCGCCGGGGCAGGGGCTCCTACAATGAGCAGTTCTTC.

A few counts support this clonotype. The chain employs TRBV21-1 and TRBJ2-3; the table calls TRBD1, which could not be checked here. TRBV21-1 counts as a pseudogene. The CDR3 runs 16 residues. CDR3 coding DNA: TGTGCCAGCAGCACTAACCGGGACAGGGAAACAGATACGCAGTATTTT. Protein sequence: CASSTNRDRETDTQYF.

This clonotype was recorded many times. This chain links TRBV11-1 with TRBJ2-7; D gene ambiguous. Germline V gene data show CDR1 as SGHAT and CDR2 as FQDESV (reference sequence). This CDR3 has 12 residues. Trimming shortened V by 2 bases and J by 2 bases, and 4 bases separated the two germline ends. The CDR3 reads CASSLQTYEQYF. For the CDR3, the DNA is TGTGCCAGCAGCTTACAGACCTACGAGCAGTACTTC.

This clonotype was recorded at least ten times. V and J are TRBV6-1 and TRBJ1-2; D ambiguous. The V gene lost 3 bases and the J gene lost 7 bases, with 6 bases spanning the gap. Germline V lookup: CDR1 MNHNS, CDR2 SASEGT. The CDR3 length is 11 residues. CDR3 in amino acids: CASSESSGYTF. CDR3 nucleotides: TGTGCCAGCAGTGAGAGTTCTGGCTACACCTTC.

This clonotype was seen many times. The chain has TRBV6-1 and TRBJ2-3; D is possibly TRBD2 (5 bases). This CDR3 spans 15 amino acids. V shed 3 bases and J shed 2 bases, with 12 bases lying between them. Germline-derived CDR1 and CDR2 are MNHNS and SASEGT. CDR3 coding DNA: TGTGCCAGCAGTGATGCGGGCCTTCTCACAGATACGCAGTATTTT. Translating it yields CASSDAGLLTDTQYF.

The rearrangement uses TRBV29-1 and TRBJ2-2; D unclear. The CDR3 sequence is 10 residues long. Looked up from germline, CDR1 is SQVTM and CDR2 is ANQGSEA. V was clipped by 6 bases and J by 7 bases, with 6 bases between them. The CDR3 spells CSVGNGELFF. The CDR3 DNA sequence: TGCAGCGTGGGAAACGGGGAGCTGTTTTTT.

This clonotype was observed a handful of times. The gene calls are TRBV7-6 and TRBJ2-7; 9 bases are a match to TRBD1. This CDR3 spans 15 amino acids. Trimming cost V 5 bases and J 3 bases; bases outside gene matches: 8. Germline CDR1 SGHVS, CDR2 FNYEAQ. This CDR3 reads CASSTPGQGFYEQYF. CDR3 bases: TGTGCCAGCAGCACCCCGGGACAGGGTTTCTACGAGCAGTACTTC. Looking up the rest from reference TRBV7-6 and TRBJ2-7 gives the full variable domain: GAGVSQSPRYKVTKRGQDVALRCDPISGHVSLYWYRQALGQGPEFLTYFNYEAQQDKSGLPNDRFSAERPEGSISTLTIQRTEQRDSAMYRCASSTPGQGFYEQYFGPGTRLTVT.